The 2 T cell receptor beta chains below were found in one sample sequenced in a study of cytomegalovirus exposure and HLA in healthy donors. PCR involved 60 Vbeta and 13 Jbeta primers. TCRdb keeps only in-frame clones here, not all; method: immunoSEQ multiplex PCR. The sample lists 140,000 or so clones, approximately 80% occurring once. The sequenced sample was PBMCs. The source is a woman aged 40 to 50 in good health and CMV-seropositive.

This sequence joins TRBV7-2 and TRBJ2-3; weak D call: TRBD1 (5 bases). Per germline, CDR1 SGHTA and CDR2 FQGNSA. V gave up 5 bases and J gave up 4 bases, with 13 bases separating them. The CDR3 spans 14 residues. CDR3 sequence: CASSAQGNPDTQYF. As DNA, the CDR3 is TGTGCCAGCAGCGCCCAGGGTAACCCAGATACGCAGTATTTT.

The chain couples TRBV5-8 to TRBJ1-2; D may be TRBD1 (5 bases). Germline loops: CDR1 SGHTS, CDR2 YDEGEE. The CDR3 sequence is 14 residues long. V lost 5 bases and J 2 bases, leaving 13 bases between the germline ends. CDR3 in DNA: TGTGCCAGCAGTCCACCCAACAGGAACTATGGCTACACCTTC. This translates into CASSPPNRNYGYTF.